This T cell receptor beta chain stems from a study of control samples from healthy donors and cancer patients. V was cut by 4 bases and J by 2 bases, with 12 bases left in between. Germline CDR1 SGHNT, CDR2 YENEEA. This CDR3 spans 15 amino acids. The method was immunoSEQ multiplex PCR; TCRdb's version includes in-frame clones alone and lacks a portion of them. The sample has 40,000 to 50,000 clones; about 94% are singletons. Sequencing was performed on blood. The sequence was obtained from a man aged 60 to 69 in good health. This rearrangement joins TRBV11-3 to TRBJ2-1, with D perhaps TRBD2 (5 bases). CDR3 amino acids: CASSWGWETYNEQFF. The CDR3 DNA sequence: TGTGCCAGCAGCTGGGGTTGGGAGACCTACAATGAGCAGTTCTTC.